This T cell receptor (beta chain) was sequenced for a study of beta chain features in type 1 diabetes. Notes on the study in general: Among patients, naive, central memory and Treg TCRB repertoires appeared more similar than among healthy donors.

Germline assignment: CDR1 SEHNR and CDR2 FQNEAQ (reference sequence). This CDR3 region has 16 residues. V lost 2 bases and J 0 bases, leaving 10 bases between the germline ends. All of the isolated RNA was reverse transcribed, so expressed TCRB transcripts were sequenced. Libraries were prepared by immunoSEQ multiplex PCR; TCRdb keeps only in-frame clonotypes and omits some of them. In the table there are about 400,000 clones, roughly 12% of which are singletons. Only a few counts were recorded for this clone. Its antigen is unidentified. This receptor was identified in a man younger than 35 in good health. The chain carries TRBV7-9 and TRBJ1-4, with D possibly being TRBD1 (5 bases). Sequences were obtained from naive CD4+ T cells from blood. The CDR3, as DNA: TGTGCCAGCAGCTTATGGGGACTCGCAACTAATGAAAAACTGTTTTTT. Its protein product is CASSLWGLATNEKLFF.